A single sample gave rise to the 20 T cell receptor beta chains below, sequenced in a study of T cells in women clearing cervical HPV infection. Only in-frame clones appear in the TCRdb table, and some are missing; sequencing was by immunoSEQ multiplex PCR. This specimen shows about 39,000 clones; the ten leading clones hold 4.5% to 5.5%. Material for sequencing was blood buffy coat. These receptors were taken from a woman aged 18-70 years with a cervical HPV16 infection that either progressed to CIN3+ or cleared (not recorded which).

The DNA read from the CDR3 is TGTGCCAGCAGTTTGGGGGGGGGCGCGTTAGCCAACTATGGC. Its protein is CASSLGGGALANYG. The full CDR3 protein reads CASSLGGGALANYGYTF. This chain joins TRBV12-3 or TRBV12-4 and TRBJ1-2, with D perhaps TRBD1 (6 bases). The read gets to within 3 residues of the CDR3 end, and the germline J gene fills in the rest. This CDR3 region has 17 residues. The germline V and J ends were trimmed by 3 bases and 2 bases, with 19 bases remaining between them.

Turning to this clone: Read sequence stops 3 residues before the CDR3 end, and the germline J gene provides the missing end. V is TRBV5-4 and J is TRBJ1-2; TRBD1 aligns across 8 bases. Germline lookup yields CDR1 SGHNT and CDR2 YYREEE (reference sequence). The trim removed 4 bases at V and 4 bases at J, leaving 6 bases unmatched. The CDR3 extends over 14 amino acids. The CDR3 region is CASSPRQGPYGYTF. The part of the CDR3 DNA that was read is TGTGCCAGCAGCCCAAGACAGGGGCCCTATGGC.

Here the CDR3 reads CASSLEIGLNTEAFF. The sequenced CDR3 bases are TGCGCCAGCAGCTTAGAGATAGGGCTGAACACTGAA. The rearrangement links TRBV5-1 to TRBJ1-1; the D is unclear. The CDR3 extends 3 residues past the end of the read, so its final part is completed from the germline J gene. V lost 2 bases to trimming and J lost 0 bases, with 11 bases between them. CDR1 and CDR2 from the germline V gene are SGHRS and YFSETQ. CDR3 size: 15 residues.

Of note for this clone: The sequenced fragment ends 3 residues before the CDR3 boundary, so the rest is inferred from the germline J gene. The gene calls are TRBV7-8 and TRBJ2-5; D unresolved. The V end lost 5 bases, the J end lost 2 bases, and 9 bases lay between the germline ends. Per germline, CDR1 SGHVS and CDR2 FQNEAQ. This CDR3 comprises 13 residues. The part of the CDR3 DNA that was read is TGTGCCAGCAGCCATGACACTCAAGAGACC. Amino acids: CASSHDTQET. The whole CDR3 sequence is CASSHDTQETQYF.

Concerning this clone: The CDR3 end is not reached by the read, which stops 3 residues before it; the germline J gene fills it in. This chain uses TRBV19 with TRBJ2-3; TRBD1 aligns across 7 bases. V trimming: 10 bases; J trimming: 2 bases; junction bases outside the gene matches: 6. The CDR3 is 13 amino acids. Looked up from germline, CDR1 is LNHDA and CDR2 is SQIVND (reference sequence). The covered CDR3 bases are TGTGCCATCTCAACAGGGGACACAGATACG. It codes for CAISTGDTDT. The complete CDR3 sequence is CAISTGDTDTQYF. Using reference TRBV19 and TRBJ2-3 for the parts outside the CDR3, the full variable domain is DGGITQSPKYLFRKEGQNVTLSCEQNLNHDAMYWYRQDPGQGLRLIYYSQIVNDFQKGDIAEGYSVSREKKESFPLTVTSAQKNPTAFYLCAISTGDTDTQYFGPGTRLTVL.

With regard to this clone: The read falls 3 residues short of the CDR3 end, and the missing part is taken from the germline J gene. The rearrangement uses TRBV11-2 and TRBJ1-2, with D perhaps matching TRBD1 (5 bases). V was cut by 0 bases and J by 3 bases, with 8 bases left in between. CDR3 length equals 14 residues. CDR1 SGHAT and CDR2 FQNNGV come from the germline V gene. The CDR3 bases that were read are TGTGCCAGCAGCTTAGATAGGACACACTATGGC. Amino acids: CASSLDRTHYG. Given in full, the CDR3 is CASSLDRTHYGYTF.

The CDR3 bases that were read are TGTGCCAGTAGAGATTATGTCGGAGGGCCCTACAATGAG. This gives the protein CASRDYVGGPYNE. The CDR3 in its entirety is CASRDYVGGPYNEQFF. The rearrangement uses TRBV19 and TRBJ2-1, with a tentative D call TRBD2 (6 bases). The read stops 3 residues short of the end of the CDR3; the missing end is completed from the germline J gene. CDR1 and CDR2 from the germline V gene are LNHDA and SQIVND (reference sequence). The V and J ends lost 6 bases and 2 bases respectively, with 17 bases between them. CDR3 size: 16 residues. Filled out from reference TRBV19 and TRBJ2-1, the complete variable domain reads DGGITQSPKYLFRKEGQNVTLSCEQNLNHDAMYWYRQDPGQGLRLIYYSQIVNDFQKGDIAEGYSVSREKKESFPLTVTSAQKNPTAFYLCASRDYVGGPYNEQFFGPGTRLTVL.

As for this clone: The read terminates 3 residues ahead of where the CDR3 ends, so the germline J gene completes it. The J gene is TRBJ2-2, the V gene TRBV6-4; TRBD2 is a possible D gene (6 bases). Germline CDR1 and CDR2: MRHNA and SNTAGT. Trimming pared 5 bases from V and 1 base from J, leaving 14 bases between. The CDR3 is 16 amino acids. The CDR3 spells CASSPSGLLNTGELFF. The covered CDR3 bases are TGTGCCAGCAGTCCCTCGGGACTGTTGAACACCGGGGAG.

A remark on this clone: The read halts 3 residues ahead of the CDR3 end, with the missing end drawn from the germline J gene. This sequence joins TRBV2 and TRBJ1-4, with D tentatively TRBD1 (6 bases). The CDR3 totals 13 residues. CDR1 and CDR2 (germline): SNHLY, FYNNEI. V was clipped by 7 bases and J by 6 bases, with 12 bases between them. The sequenced CDR3 bases are TGTGCCAGCAATAAGGGGGAGGATGAAAAA. Translation gives CASNKGEDEK. The CDR3 in its entirety is CASNKGEDEKLFF. The variable domain in full, with the rest retrieved from reference TRBV2 and TRBJ1-4, is EPEVTQTPSHQVTQMGQEVILRCVPISNHLYFYWYRQILGQKVEFLVSFYNNEISEKSEIFDDQFSVERPDGSNFTLKIRSTKLEDSAMYFCASNKGEDEKLFFGSGTQLSVL.

As regards this clone: Coverage ceases 3 residues before the CDR3 finishes, and the germline J gene fills in the end. This rearrangement joins TRBV10-3 to TRBJ2-2; possibly TRBD2 for D (6 bases). Germline loops: CDR1 ENHRY, CDR2 SYGVKD. The CDR3 spans 17 residues. Trimming took 3 bases from V and 4 from J, leaving 18 bases between them. The sequenced CDR3 bases are TGTGCCATCAGTGACCCCGGGGGTTTAGGTGGCACCGGGGAG. Translated, it gives CAISDPGGLGGTGE. The CDR3, in full, reads CAISDPGGLGGTGELFF.

Comment on this clone: Read coverage stops 3 residues before the CDR3 terminus; the germline J gene supplies the remainder. This sequence joins TRBV20-1 and TRBJ2-6; TRBD1 matches 11 bases. Germline assignment: CDR1 DFQATT and CDR2 SNEGSKA (reference sequence). The ends lost 5 bases at V and 0 bases at J; junction bases unmatched: 9. This CDR3 spans 18 amino acids. Here the CDR3 reads CSAQMTGTGGSGANVLTF. CDR3 DNA, as far as it was read: TGCAGTGCTCAGATGACGGGGACAGGGGGCTCTGGGGCCAACGTC.

On this clone: The read comes to an end 3 residues before the CDR3 does, leaving the germline J gene to fill in the end. The chain has TRBV19 and TRBJ2-3; possibly TRBD1 for D (6 bases). The CDR3 loop spans 13 amino acids. Trimming removed 6 bases at V and 1 base at J, with 8 bases between. Germline V gives CDR1 LNHDA, CDR2 SQIVND (reference sequence). CDR3 bases read: TGTGCCAGTAGAAAGGGGGGCACAGATACG. It is translated as CASRKGGTDT. The entire CDR3 sequence reads CASRKGGTDTQYF.

About this clone itself: Sequencing ends 3 residues short of the CDR3 end; the germline J gene provides the rest. The chain employs TRBV20-1 and TRBJ1-2; 11 bases line up with TRBD1. V was clipped by 6 bases and J by 6 bases; unmatched bases: 6. The CDR3 contains 13 residues. CDR1 and CDR2 from the germline V gene are DFQATT and SNEGSKA (reference sequence). CDR3 DNA (partial): TGCAGTGCACGGACAGGGGGCCTGGATGGC. Its protein is CSARTGGLDG. The CDR3 in its entirety is CSARTGGLDGYTF.

Concerning this clone itself: The CDR3 end lies 3 residues beyond the end of the read and is filled in from the germline J gene. This sequence joins TRBV7-6 and TRBJ1-2; 8 bases align to TRBD1. Germline V gives CDR1 SGHVS, CDR2 FNYEAQ. V shed 5 bases, J shed 6 bases, and the junction held 11 bases outside the gene matches. CDR3 length: 15 residues. This CDR3 is CASSLGQGDRDGYTF. Partial CDR3 DNA: TGTGCCAGCAGCCTTGGACAGGGAGATAGGGATGGC. Combining the CDR3 with reference TRBV7-6 and TRBJ1-2 gives the whole variable domain GAGVSQSPRYKVTKRGQDVALRCDPISGHVSLYWYRQALGQGPEFLTYFNYEAQQDKSGLPNDRFSAERPEGSISTLTIQRTEQRDSAMYRCASSLGQGDRDGYTFGSGTRLTVV.

The CDR3 spells CASLASDTNYGYTF. CDR3 DNA, as far as it was read: TGTGCCAGTCTTGCCTCGGACACTAACTATGGC. This chain uses TRBV18 with TRBJ1-2, with D possibly matching TRBD1 (5 bases). The read stops 3 residues short of the end of the CDR3; the missing end is completed from the germline J gene. In germline, CDR1 is KGHSH, CDR2 LQKENI. The CDR3 length is 14 residues. The V end was cut by 9 bases, the J end by 0 bases, with 14 bases between.

As to this clone: The CDR3 end falls 3 residues outside the read, so it is completed with the germline J gene. The genes are TRBV14 and TRBJ1-1; D is ambiguous. The germline V and J ends were trimmed by 5 bases and 7 bases, with 17 bases remaining between them. The CDR3 runs 14 residues. Germline assignment: CDR1 SGHDN and CDR2 FVKESK. CDR3 amino acids: CASSYQRGLGEAFF. The CDR3 bases that were read are TGTGCCAGCAGCTACCAGCGTGGTTTGGGTGAA.

In regard to this clone: The CDR3 goes on 3 residues after the read ends, and that part is filled in from the germline J gene. This chain links TRBV6-4 with TRBJ1-1; the D is unclear. CDR3 size: 15 residues. Germline CDR1 MRHNA, CDR2 SNTAGT. The ends were cut back, 3 bases at V and 4 bases at J, with 15 bases in the middle. The CDR3 bases that were read are TGTGCCAGCAGTGAATCTGAGGCAAGGGCCACTGAA. Translating it yields CASSESEARATE. The full CDR3 protein reads CASSESEARATEAFF.

As regards this clone: The sequence runs out 3 residues before the end of the CDR3; the remainder is reconstructed from the germline J gene. The V gene is TRBV23-1, the J gene TRBJ1-2, with 9 nucleotides matching TRBD1. TRBV23-1 is filed as an ORF, its function uncertain. Trimming removed 0 bases from V and 4 bases from J; junction bases left unmatched: 15. CDR3 size: 19 residues. CDR3 sequence: CASSQSLSGTGNEGYGYTF. The part of the CDR3 DNA that was read is TGCGCCAGCAGTCAATCACTATCCGGGACAGGGAATGAAGGCTATGGC.

As for this clone: The CDR3 is cut off 3 residues early in the read; its end comes from the germline J gene. This sequence joins TRBV6-2 or TRBV6-3 and TRBJ1-3; D is ambiguous. Per the germline V gene, CDR1 is MNHEY and CDR2 is SVGEGT. This CDR3 region has 16 residues. Trimming cost V 3 bases and J 2 bases, with 14 bases left between them. CDR3 protein: CASSYSALPPGNTIYF. The CDR3 DNA, read in part, is TGTGCCAGCAGTTATTCTGCGCTGCCCCCTGGAAACACC.

Points on this clone: The read halts 3 residues ahead of the CDR3 end, with the missing end drawn from the germline J gene. The rearrangement joins TRBV2 to TRBJ2-3, with 7 bases lining up with TRBD1. Germline assignment: CDR1 SNHLY and CDR2 FYNNEI. There are 15 residues in the CDR3. V lost 1 base, J lost 2 bases, and 3 bases stayed unmatched. The sequenced part of the CDR3 DNA is TGTGCCAGCAGTGAAGAGGGGGCCTCCACAGATACG. Its protein is CASSEEGASTDT. The full-length CDR3 reads as CASSEEGASTDTQYF.